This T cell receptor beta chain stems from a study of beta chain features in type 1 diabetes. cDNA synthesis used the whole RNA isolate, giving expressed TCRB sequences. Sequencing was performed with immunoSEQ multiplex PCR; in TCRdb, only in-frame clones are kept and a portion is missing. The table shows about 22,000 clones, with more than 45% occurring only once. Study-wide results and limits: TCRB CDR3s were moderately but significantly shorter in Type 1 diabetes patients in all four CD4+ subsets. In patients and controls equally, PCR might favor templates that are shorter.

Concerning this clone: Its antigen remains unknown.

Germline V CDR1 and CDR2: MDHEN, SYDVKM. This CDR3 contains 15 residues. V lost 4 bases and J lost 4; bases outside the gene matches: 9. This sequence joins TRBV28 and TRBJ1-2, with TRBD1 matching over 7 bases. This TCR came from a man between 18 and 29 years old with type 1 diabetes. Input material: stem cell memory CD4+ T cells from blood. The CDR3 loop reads CASSSPYRGGYGYTF. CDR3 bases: TGTGCCAGCAGTTCTCCCTACAGGGGTGGCTATGGCTACACCTTC.